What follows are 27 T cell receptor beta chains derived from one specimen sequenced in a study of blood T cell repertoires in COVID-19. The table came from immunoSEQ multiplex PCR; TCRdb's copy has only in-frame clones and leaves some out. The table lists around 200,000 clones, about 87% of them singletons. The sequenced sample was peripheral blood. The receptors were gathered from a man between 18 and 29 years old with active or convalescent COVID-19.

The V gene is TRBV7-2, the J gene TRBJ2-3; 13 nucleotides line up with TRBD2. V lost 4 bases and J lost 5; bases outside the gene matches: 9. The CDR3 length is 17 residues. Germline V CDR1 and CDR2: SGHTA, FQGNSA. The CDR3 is CASSSAALAGGRDTQYF. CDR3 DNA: TGTGCCAGCAGCTCAGCGGCACTAGCGGGGGGGCGAGATACGCAGTATTTT.

CDR3 in DNA: TGTGCCAGCAGTGAATCGGAGGAGACCCAGTACTTC. Protein: CASSESEETQYF. The rearrangement joins TRBV25-1 to TRBJ2-5; D call uncertain. V was clipped by 1 base and J by 5 bases, with 5 bases between them. The V gene's germline CDR1 is MGHDK and CDR2 SYGVNS. The CDR3 sequence is 12 residues long.

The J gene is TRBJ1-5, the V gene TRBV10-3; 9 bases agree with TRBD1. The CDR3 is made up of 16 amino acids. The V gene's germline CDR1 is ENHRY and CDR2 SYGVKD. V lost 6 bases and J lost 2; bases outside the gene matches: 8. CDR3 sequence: CAISAGTGSGNQPQHF. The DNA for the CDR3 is TGTGCCATCAGCGCCGGGACAGGGTCCGGCAATCAGCCCCAGCATTTT.

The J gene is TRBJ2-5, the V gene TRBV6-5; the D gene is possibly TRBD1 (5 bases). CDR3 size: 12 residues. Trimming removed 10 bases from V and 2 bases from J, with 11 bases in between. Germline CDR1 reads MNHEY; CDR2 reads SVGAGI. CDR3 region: CATWTTQETQYF. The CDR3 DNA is TGTGCCACCTGGACAACACAAGAGACCCAGTACTTC.

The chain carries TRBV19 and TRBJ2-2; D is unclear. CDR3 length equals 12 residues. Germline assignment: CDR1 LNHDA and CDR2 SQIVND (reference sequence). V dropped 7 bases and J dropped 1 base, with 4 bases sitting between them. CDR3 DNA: TGTGCCAGTACCAGGAACACCGGGGAGCTGTTTTTT. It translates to CASTRNTGELFF.

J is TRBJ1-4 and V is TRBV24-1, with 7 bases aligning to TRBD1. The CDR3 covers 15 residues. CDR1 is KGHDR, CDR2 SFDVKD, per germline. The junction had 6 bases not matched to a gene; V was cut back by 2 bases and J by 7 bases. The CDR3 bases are TGTGCCACCAGTGATTCGCAGGGGGTGATTGAAAAACTGTTTTTT. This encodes CATSDSQGVIEKLFF.

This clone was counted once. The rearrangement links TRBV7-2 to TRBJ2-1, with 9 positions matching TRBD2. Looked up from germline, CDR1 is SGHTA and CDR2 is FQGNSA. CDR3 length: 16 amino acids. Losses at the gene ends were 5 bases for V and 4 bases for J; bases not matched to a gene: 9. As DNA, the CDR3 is TGTGCCAGCAGCCCCCCAAGCGGGGGGAGATACAATGAGCAGTTCTTC. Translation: CASSPPSGGRYNEQFF.

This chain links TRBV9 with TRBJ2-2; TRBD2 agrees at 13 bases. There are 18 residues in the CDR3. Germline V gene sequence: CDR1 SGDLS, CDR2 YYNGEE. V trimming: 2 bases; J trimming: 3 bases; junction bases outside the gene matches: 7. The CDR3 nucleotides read TGTGCCAGCAGCGTCGGACTAGCGGGGGTCTATGACACCGGGGAGCTGTTTTTT. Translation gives CASSVGLAGVYDTGELFF.

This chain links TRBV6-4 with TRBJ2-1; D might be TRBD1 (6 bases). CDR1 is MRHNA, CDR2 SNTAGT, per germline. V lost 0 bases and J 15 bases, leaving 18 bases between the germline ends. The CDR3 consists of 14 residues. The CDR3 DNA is TGTGCCAGCAGTGACTCGCCAGGGGTCGGGCTTGGGTTCTTC. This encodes CASSDSPGVGLGFF.

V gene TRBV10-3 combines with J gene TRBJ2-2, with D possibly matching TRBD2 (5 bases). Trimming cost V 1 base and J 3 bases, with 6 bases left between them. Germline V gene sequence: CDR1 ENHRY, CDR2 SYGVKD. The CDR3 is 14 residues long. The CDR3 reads CAISEYGDTGELFF. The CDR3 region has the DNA TGTGCCATCAGTGAGTACGGGGACACCGGGGAGCTGTTTTTT.

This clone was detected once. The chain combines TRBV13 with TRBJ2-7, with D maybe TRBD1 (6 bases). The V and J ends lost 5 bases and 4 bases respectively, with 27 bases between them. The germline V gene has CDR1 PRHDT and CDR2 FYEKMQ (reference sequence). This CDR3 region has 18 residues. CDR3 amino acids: CASSIRNRAATNLYEQYV. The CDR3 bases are TGTGCCAGCAGCATAAGAAACAGGGCTGCTACCAACTTGTACGAGCAGTACGTC.

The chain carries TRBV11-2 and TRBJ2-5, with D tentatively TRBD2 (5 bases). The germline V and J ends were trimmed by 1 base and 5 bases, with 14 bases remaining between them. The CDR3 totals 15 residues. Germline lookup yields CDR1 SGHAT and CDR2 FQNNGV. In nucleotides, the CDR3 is TGTGCCAGCAGCTTAGTCGGGCCCTCGGGGGAGACCCAGTACTTC. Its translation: CASSLVGPSGETQYF.

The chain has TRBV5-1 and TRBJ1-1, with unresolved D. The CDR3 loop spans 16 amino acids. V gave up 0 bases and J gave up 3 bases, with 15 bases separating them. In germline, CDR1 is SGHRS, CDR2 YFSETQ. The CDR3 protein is CASSLAYRGGYTEAFF. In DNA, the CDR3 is TGCGCCAGCAGCTTGGCTTATCGGGGAGGGTACACTGAAGCTTTCTTT. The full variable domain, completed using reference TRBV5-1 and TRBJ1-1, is KAGVTQTPRYLIKTRGQQVTLSCSPISGHRSVSWYQQTPGQGLQFLFEYFSETQRNKGNFPGRFSGRQFSNSRSEMNVSTLELGDSALYLCASSLAYRGGYTEAFFGQGTRLTVV.

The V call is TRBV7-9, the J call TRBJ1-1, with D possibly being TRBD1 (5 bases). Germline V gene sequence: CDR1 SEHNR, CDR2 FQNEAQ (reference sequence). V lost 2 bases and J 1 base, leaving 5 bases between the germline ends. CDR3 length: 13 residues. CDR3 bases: TGTGCCAGCAGCTTACAGGGGAACACTGAAGCTTTCTTT. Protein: CASSLQGNTEAFF.

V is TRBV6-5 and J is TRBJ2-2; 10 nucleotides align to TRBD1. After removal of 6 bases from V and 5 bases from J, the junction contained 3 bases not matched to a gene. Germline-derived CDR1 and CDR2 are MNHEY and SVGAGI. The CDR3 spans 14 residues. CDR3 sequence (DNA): TGTGCCAGCAGGACAGGGGGCAGGACCGGGGAGCTGTTTTTT. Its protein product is CASRTGGRTGELFF.

The CDR3 protein is CASSPSLRQGSLRNTIYF. For the CDR3, the DNA is TGTGCCAGCAGTCCCAGCCTCCGACAGGGTAGTCTTCGAAACACCATATATTTT. The chain has TRBV28 and TRBJ1-3; 7 bases are a match to TRBD1. V lost 5 bases to trimming and J lost 5 bases; unmatched junction nucleotides: 18. CDR3 length equals 18 residues. Germline CDR1 MDHEN, CDR2 SYDVKM.

This CDR3 reads CASSLDRVGSPLHF. CDR3 sequence (DNA): TGTGCCAGCAGCTTAGACAGGGTTGGCTCACCCCTCCACTTT. The genes are TRBV11-2 and TRBJ1-6, with D tentatively TRBD1 (5 bases). The ends were cut back, 0 bases at V and 10 bases at J, with 10 bases in the middle. Germline CDR1 is SGHAT and CDR2 is FQNNGV. The CDR3 totals 14 residues.

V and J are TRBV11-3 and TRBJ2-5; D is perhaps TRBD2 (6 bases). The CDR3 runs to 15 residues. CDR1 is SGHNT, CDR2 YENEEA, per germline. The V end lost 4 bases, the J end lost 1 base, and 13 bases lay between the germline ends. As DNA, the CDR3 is TGTGCCAGCAGCTCGATCCGGGACTCCCAAGAGACCCAGTACTTC. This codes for CASSSIRDSQETQYF.

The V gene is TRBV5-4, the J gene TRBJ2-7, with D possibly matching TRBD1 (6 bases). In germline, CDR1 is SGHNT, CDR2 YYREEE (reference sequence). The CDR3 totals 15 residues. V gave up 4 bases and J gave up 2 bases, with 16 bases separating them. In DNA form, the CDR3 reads TGTGCCAGCAGCCCCGACAGGTCATTGACCTACGAGCAGTACGTC. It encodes CASSPDRSLTYEQYV.

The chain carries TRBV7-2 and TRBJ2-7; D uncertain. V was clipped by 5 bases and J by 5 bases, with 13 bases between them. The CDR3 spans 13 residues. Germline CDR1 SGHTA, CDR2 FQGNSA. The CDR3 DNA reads TGTGCCAGCAGCCTAGGTCCAGGCCACGAGCAGTACTTC. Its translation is CASSLGPGHEQYF.

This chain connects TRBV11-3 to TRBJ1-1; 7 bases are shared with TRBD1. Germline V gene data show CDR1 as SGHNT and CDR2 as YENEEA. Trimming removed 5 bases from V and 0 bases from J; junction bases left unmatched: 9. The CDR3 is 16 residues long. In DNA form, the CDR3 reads TGTGCCAGCAGCACCCGGGACAGCGGAATGAACACTGAAGCTTTCTTT. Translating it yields CASSTRDSGMNTEAFF. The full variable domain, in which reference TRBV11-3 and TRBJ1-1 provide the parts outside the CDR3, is EAGVVQSPRYKIIEKKQPVAFWCNPISGHNTLYWYLQNLGQGPELLIRYENEEAVDDSQLPKDRFSAERLKGVDSTLKIQPAELGDSAVYLCASSTRDSGMNTEAFFGQGTRLTVV.

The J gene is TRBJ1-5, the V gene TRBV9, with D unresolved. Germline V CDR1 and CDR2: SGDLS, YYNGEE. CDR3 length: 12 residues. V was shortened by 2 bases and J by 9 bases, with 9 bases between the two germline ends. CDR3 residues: CASSVFGGPQHF. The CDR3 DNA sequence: TGTGCCAGCAGCGTGTTCGGTGGGCCCCAGCATTTT.

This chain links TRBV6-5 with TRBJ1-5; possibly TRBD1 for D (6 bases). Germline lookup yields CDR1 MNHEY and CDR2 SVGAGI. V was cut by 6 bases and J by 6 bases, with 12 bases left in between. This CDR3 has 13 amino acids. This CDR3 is CASSRGPSQPQHF. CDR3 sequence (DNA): TGTGCCAGCAGCAGGGGCCCTAGTCAGCCCCAGCATTTT.

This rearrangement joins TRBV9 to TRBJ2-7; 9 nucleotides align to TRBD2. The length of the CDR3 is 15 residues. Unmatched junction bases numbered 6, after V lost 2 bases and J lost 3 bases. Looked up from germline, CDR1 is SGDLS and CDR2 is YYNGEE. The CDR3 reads CASSVLAGPFYEQYF. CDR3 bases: TGTGCCAGCAGCGTCCTAGCGGGACCTTTCTACGAGCAGTACTTC. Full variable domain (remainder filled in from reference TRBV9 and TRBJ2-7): DSGVTQTPKHLITATGQRVTLRCSPRSGDLSVYWYQQSLDQGLQFLIQYYNGEERAKGNILERFSAQQFPDLHSELNLSSLELGDSALYFCASSVLAGPFYEQYFGPGTRLTVT.

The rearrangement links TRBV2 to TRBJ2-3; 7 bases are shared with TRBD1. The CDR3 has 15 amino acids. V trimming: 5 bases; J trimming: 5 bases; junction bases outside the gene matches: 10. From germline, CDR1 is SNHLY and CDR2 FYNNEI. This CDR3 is CASSPRTGLGDTQYF. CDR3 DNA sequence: TGTGCCAGCAGTCCTAGGACAGGTTTAGGAGATACGCAGTATTTT.

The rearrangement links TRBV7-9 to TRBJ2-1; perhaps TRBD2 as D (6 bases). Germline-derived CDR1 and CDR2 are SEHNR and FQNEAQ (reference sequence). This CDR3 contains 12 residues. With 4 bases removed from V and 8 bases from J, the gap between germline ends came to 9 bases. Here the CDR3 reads CASSSRGYEQFF. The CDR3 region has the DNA TGTGCCAGCAGCTCCCGGGGGTATGAGCAGTTCTTC.

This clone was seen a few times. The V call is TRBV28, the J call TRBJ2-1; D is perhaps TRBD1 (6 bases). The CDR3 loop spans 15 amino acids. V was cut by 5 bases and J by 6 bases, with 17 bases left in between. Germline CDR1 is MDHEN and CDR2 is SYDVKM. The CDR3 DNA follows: TGTGCCAGCAGTACAAAAACAGGGTTCCTCAATGAGCAGTTCTTC. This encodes CASSTKTGFLNEQFF.